This is a list of T cell receptor beta chains from one sample in a study of blood T cells in healthy people across ages. MiXCR, applied by TCRdb to the 5' RACE reads, yields one record per CDR3 protein. Of about 800,000 distinct CDR3 sequences in the sample, around 25% were seen once. The sample was also reused in another study, on T cells of mothers and their children.

Sequencing input: blood. The receptors were gathered from a boy between 10 and 17 years old in good health. Each CDR3 is given with its conserved first and last residue. A D gene is named only where the DNA matches it firmly. Part of the rows lack a size; the others show once, few, many or a class for expanded clones.

J,size,D,V,CDR3,DNA
TRBJ2-7,many,TRBD2,TRBV7-2,CASSTGGTSSF,TGTGCCAGCAGTACTGGGGGGACTAGCTCCTTC
TRBJ2-1,.,.,TRBV6-6,CATRLTGSDEQFF,TGTGCCACCCGCTTAACAGGGAGCGATGAGCAGTTCTTC
TRBJ2-5,few,TRBD2,TRBV5-1,CASSLALTSGGQETQYF,TGCGCCAGCAGCTTGGCACTTACTAGCGGAGGCCAAGAGACCCAGTACTTC
TRBJ2-5,.,TRBD1,TRBV28,CASRYLGTGERETQYF,TGTGCCAGCAGATATCTCGGGACAGGGGAAAGAGAGACCCAGTACTTC
TRBJ1-1,.,.,TRBV9,CASSVESRGEAFF,TGTGCCAGCAGCGTAGAGTCTCGGGGTGAAGCTTTCTTT
TRBJ2-1,.,.,TRBV6-6,CASSSTGLGYNEQFF,TGTGCCAGCAGTAGTACAGGGCTCGGATACAATGAGCAGTTCTTC
TRBJ2-7,many,TRBD1,TRBV7-9,CASSPKRDRSYEQYF,TGTGCCAGCAGCCCCAAACGGGACAGGTCCTACGAGCAGTACTTC
TRBJ1-4,few,.,TRBV6-5,CASSYSNVPTNEKLFF,TGTGCCAGCAGTTACTCTAACGTACCAACTAATGAAAAACTGTTTTTT
TRBJ2-5,few,TRBD2,TRBV2,CAGSERSGGAVKETQYF,TGTGCCGGCAGTGAACGGAGCGGGGGGGCTGTAAAAGAGACCCAGTACTTC
TRBJ2-1,.,.,TRBV7-9,CASSRSVSYNEQFF,TGTGCCAGCAGTCGTAGCGTATCCTACAATGAGCAGTTCTTC
TRBJ2-7,few,.,TRBV10-3,CAISEYLTYEQYF,TGTGCCATCAGTGAGTATTTGACCTACGAGCAGTACTTC
TRBJ2-1,many,.,TRBV5-4,CASSVWGHNEQFF,TGTGCCAGCAGCGTATGGGGCCACAATGAGCAGTTCTTC
TRBJ2-3,few,.,TRBV11-2,CASSRTRSGDTQYF,TGTGCCAGCAGCCGGACCCGGTCTGGAGATACGCAGTATTTT
TRBJ2-1,.,TRBD2,TRBV12-3/TRBV12-4,CASSPGEGLNEQFF,TGTGCCAGCAGTCCCGGGGAGGGATTAAATGAGCAGTTCTTC
TRBJ2-7,few,.,TRBV7-2,CASSFLGETYEQYF,TGTGCCAGCAGCTTCCTCGGCGAGACCTACGAGCAGTACTTC
TRBJ2-5,.,TRBD2,TRBV29-1,CSVYGGMYQETQYF,TGCAGCGTTTACGGGGGGATGTACCAAGAGACCCAGTACTTC
TRBJ2-7,.,TRBD1,TRBV7-2,CASSSGQGEYEQYF,TGTGCCAGCAGCTCGGGACAGGGGGAGTACGAGCAGTACTTC
TRBJ2-1,.,TRBD2,TRBV4-2,CASSRGTSGRDEQFF,TGTGCCAGCAGCCGAGGGACTAGCGGGCGAGATGAGCAGTTCTTC
TRBJ2-5,.,.,TRBV6-5,CASSPFRGETQYF,TGTGCCAGCAGTCCCTTTAGGGGGGAGACCCAGTACTTC
TRBJ1-1,few,.,TRBV7-9,CASSLGGPEGAFF,TGTGCCAGCAGCTTAGGCGGGCCCGAGGGAGCTTTCTTT
TRBJ2-7,.,.,TRBV5-1,CASSSEVHEQYF,TGCGCCAGCAGCTCTGAGGTCCACGAGCAGTACTTC
TRBJ1-1,few,.,TRBV30,CAWSWGYMNTEAFF,TGTGCCTGGAGTTGGGGGTACATGAACACTGAAGCTTTCTTT
TRBJ2-1,few,.,TRBV2,CASKGNEQFF,TGTGCCAGCAAGGGCAATGAGCAGTTCTTC
TRBJ2-2,.,.,TRBV30,CAWSPIWIQPGSGELFF,TGTGCCTGGAGTCCCATTTGGATTCAGCCGGGGTCCGGGGAGCTGTTTTTT
TRBJ2-4,.,.,TRBV7-2,CASSRGGLSIQYF,TGTGCCAGCAGTCGGGGAGGACTCAGCATTCAGTACTTC
TRBJ1-4,few,.,TRBV5-5,CASSSGFSEKLFF,TGTGCCAGCAGCTCAGGGTTTAGTGAAAAACTGTTTTTT
TRBJ2-5,few,.,TRBV5-1,CASSEFVGETQYF,TGCGCCAGCAGCGAATTCGTGGGAGAGACCCAGTACTTC
TRBJ1-1,.,.,TRBV9,CASSAEQGWETEAFF,TGTGCCAGCAGCGCTGAGCAGGGCTGGGAGACTGAAGCTTTCTTT
TRBJ2-2,few,TRBD2,TRBV5-1,CASSPGLVGPTGELFF,TGCGCCAGCAGCCCGGGACTAGTGGGGCCCACCGGGGAGCTGTTTTTT
TRBJ1-2,.,.,TRBV6-5,CASSYSKIPSYGYTF,TGTGCCAGCAGTTACTCCAAGATCCCGAGCTATGGCTACACCTTC
TRBJ2-6,.,TRBD1,TRBV9,CASSVSKQGAGANILTF,TGTGCCAGCAGCGTAAGCAAGCAGGGGGCTGGGGCCAACATCCTGACTTTC
TRBJ2-2,few,TRBD1,TRBV7-9,CASSLTGYTGELFF,TGTGCCAGCAGCTTGACAGGGTACACCGGGGAGCTGTTTTTT
TRBJ1-1,.,.,TRBV2,CASPPGGFTEAFF,TGTGCCAGCCCCCCGGGGGGATTCACTGAAGCTTTCTTT
TRBJ2-7,few,.,TRBV18,CASSPSYPPYEQYF,TGTGCCAGCTCTCCCTCTTACCCGCCCTACGAGCAGTACTTC
TRBJ1-2,few,.,TRBV9,CASSIDPAGGARYGYTF,TGTGCCAGCAGCATAGACCCGGCGGGAGGCGCGAGGTATGGCTACACCTTC
TRBJ2-5,.,TRBD1,TRBV2,CASSEALGTGNNEQLF,TGTGCCAGCAGTGAAGCCCTCGGGACAGGGAACAATGAGCAGCTCTTC
TRBJ2-1,.,.,TRBV12-3/TRBV12-4,CASPEDPTVYNEQFF,TGTGCCAGCCCGGAAGATCCGACGGTCTACAATGAGCAGTTCTTC